This paragraph covers one TCR beta chain sequence. cDNA carried unique molecular identifiers, and a universal primer site was added by template switching. TCRdb fed the 5' RACE reads into MiXCR, producing one record per CDR3 protein. The sample contains some 690,000 distinct CDR3 sequences, around 20% of which appear only once. This sample was taken from a study of identical twins. This CDR3 is built from 13 residues. V was trimmed by 5 bases and J by 0 bases, leaving 6 bases between them. Germline CDR1 is SGHTA and CDR2 is FQGNSA. The data also belong to a second study, concerning T cells expressing NK-cell markers. That investigation notes: According to the study, TCR beta repertoires originated from sorted CD3+CD56+NKG2C+, CD3+CD56+NKG2C- and CD3+CD56-NKG2C+ T cells. Roughly 6 donors had dominant NKG2C+ clonotypes that comprised about 1.0-7.5% of their CD8+ T cells.

The TCR was taken from a young woman in good health. The source material was PBMCs. The rearrangement links TRBV7-2 to TRBJ2-3; D not resolved. The CDR3, as DNA: TGTGCCAGCAGCCGATCTAGCACAGATACGCAGTATTTT. This codes for CASSRSSTDTQYF. The full variable domain, with the rest looked up from reference TRBV7-2 and TRBJ2-3, is GAGVSQSPSNKVTEKGKDVELRCDPISGHTALYWYRQSLGQGLEFLIYFQGNSAPDKSGLPSDRFSAERTGGSVSTLTIQRTQQEDSAVYLCASSRSSTDTQYFGPGTRLTVL.